This record covers a single T cell receptor beta chain. Antigen specificity is unknown. The entry originates in a study of shared clonotypes between healthy human individuals. At the deep level, the assay was run. Only in-frame clones appear in the TCRdb table, and some are missing; sequencing was by immunoSEQ multiplex PCR. The table has 1,500,000 or so clones, 97% to 99% seen once. V was pared by 6 bases and J by 5 bases, with 9 bases between. The CDR3 sequence is 12 residues long. Germline lookup yields CDR1 MDHEN and CDR2 SYDVKM. General study findings and limits: Genetic and exposure-history diversity was limited by the few donors. Naive subsets tended to show greater estimated richness than memory subsets.

The chain links TRBV28 to TRBJ2-3; D is perhaps TRBD2 (5 bases). The TCR sequence derives from a man aged 25 to 40 in good health. Sample: naive CD4+ T cells sorted from blood. As for subset: CD45RA+ positively selected. The CDR3 here is CASRPGGDTQYF. The CDR3 nucleotides are TGTGCCAGCAGGCCAGGAGGAGATACGCAGTATTTT.